The 21 T cell receptor beta chains given below trace back to one sample, sequenced in a study of shared clonotypes between healthy human individuals. Only in-frame clones appear in the TCRdb table, and some are missing; sequencing was by immunoSEQ multiplex PCR. The sample lists 600,000 or so clones; 95% to 98% were seen once. Naive-designated CD8 cells lacked CD45RO, were positively enriched for CCR7, and omitted terminally differentiated effector memory CD45RA+ cells. Sequencing was done on a sample of naive CD8+ T cells sorted from blood. These receptors were collected from a man under 40 in good health.

In its sample, this clone was seen once. V and J are TRBV29-1 and TRBJ1-3; weak D call: TRBD1 (5 bases). CDR3 length equals 14 residues. Per the germline V gene, CDR1 is SQVTM and CDR2 is ANQGSEA. The V gene lost 6 bases and the J gene lost 0 bases, with 12 bases spanning the gap. CDR3 residues: CSVSLGVSGNTIYF. The CDR3 DNA sequence: TGCAGCGTGTCATTGGGGGTCTCTGGAAACACCATATATTTT.

J is TRBJ2-1 and V is TRBV27, with a weak D call TRBD2 (7 bases). V lost 2 bases and J 8 bases, leaving 13 bases between the germline ends. The length of the CDR3 is 14 residues. Germline values: CDR1 MNHEY, CDR2 SMNVEV (reference sequence). This CDR3 reads CASSLAGAVHEQFF. CDR3 nucleotide sequence: TGTGCCAGCAGTTTAGCGGGGGCCGTCCATGAGCAGTTCTTC.

This chain links TRBV19 with TRBJ2-5; TRBD2 aligns across 11 bases. The CDR3 length is 17 residues. Trimming cost V 3 bases and J 5 bases; bases outside gene matches: 11. CDR1 is LNHDA and CDR2 is SQIVND in the germline V gene (reference sequence). CDR3 amino acids: CASSMGNLAGGLETQYF. The CDR3 nucleotides are TGTGCCAGTAGTATGGGTAACCTAGCGGGAGGTCTGGAGACCCAGTACTTC. Complete variable domain (other parts from reference TRBV19 and TRBJ2-5): DGGITQSPKYLFRKEGQNVTLSCEQNLNHDAMYWYRQDPGQGLRLIYYSQIVNDFQKGDIAEGYSVSREKKESFPLTVTSAQKNPTAFYLCASSMGNLAGGLETQYFGPGTRLLVL.

The rearrangement uses TRBV18 and TRBJ2-7, with D perhaps being TRBD1 or TRBD2 (5 bases each). The germline V gene encodes CDR1 KGHSH and CDR2 LQKENI. V lost 0 bases and J 2 bases, leaving 14 bases between the germline ends. The CDR3 sequence is 16 residues long. The DNA of the CDR3 is TGTGCCAGCTCACCACCCCCGGGGACCCCCGCCTACGAGCAGTACTTC. Translated: CASSPPPGTPAYEQYF.

The table lists this clone with a count of one. V usage is TRBV2 and J usage is TRBJ2-1; TRBD2 matches 10 bases. Germline V gene sequence: CDR1 SNHLY, CDR2 FYNNEI. Trimming removed 8 bases from V and 8 bases from J; junction bases left unmatched: 18. The CDR3 contains 17 residues. CDR3 bases: TGTGCCAGCTGCATCCTGGGGGGACTAGCGACGGACGATGAGCAGTTCTTC. It specifies CASCILGGLATDDEQFF.

The V gene is TRBV2, the J gene TRBJ1-4, with D possibly TRBD1 on 6 matching bases. Trimming took 6 bases from V and 5 from J, leaving 16 bases between them. CDR3 size: 15 residues. CDR1 SNHLY and CDR2 FYNNEI come from the germline V gene. CDR3 coding DNA: TGTGCCAGCAGCGCCCGGGTGGGGGCCAATGAAAAACTGTTTTTT. It specifies CASSARVGANEKLFF.

The V and J genes are TRBV7-9 and TRBJ2-1; D unresolved. The germline V and J ends were trimmed by 7 bases and 14 bases, with 6 bases remaining between them. The CDR3 extends over 8 amino acids. CDR1 is SEHNR and CDR2 is FQNEAQ in the germline V gene (reference sequence). CDR3 region: CASTPEFF. The CDR3 nucleotides are TGTGCCAGCACCCCGGAGTTCTTC. Supplemented by reference TRBV7-9 and TRBJ2-1, the full variable domain reads DTGVSQNPRHKITKRGQNVTFRCDPISEHNRLYWYRQTLGQGPEFLTYFQNEAQLEKSRLLSDRFSAERPKGSFSTLEIQRTEQGDSAMYLCASTPEFFGPGTRLTVL.

The chain couples TRBV7-2 to TRBJ2-1, with unresolved D. Trimming stripped 1 base from V and 10 bases from J, with 11 bases between. The CDR3 loop spans 13 amino acids. Per the germline V gene, CDR1 is SGHTA and CDR2 is FQGNSA. The CDR3 region has the DNA TGTGCCAGCAGCTTAGAAGTGATCCACGAGCAGTTCTTC. Its translation is CASSLEVIHEQFF. Filled out from reference TRBV7-2 and TRBJ2-1, the complete variable domain reads GAGVSQSPSNKVTEKGKDVELRCDPISGHTALYWYRQSLGQGLEFLIYFQGNSAPDKSGLPSDRFSAERTGGSVSTLTIQRTQQEDSAVYLCASSLEVIHEQFFGPGTRLTVL.

The J gene is TRBJ2-7, the V gene TRBV10-2; either TRBD1 or TRBD2 may supply D (5 bases each). CDR3 size: 16 residues. Germline CDR1 WSHSY, CDR2 SAAADI. V was cut by 2 bases and J by 7 bases, with 21 bases left in between. CDR3 in DNA: TGCGCCAGCAGTGAGCCCGGGGCAGGGAGCTCCCTAGAGCAGTACTTC. Protein: CASSEPGAGSSLEQYF.

V is TRBV27 and J is TRBJ2-3; no definite D call. The germline gives CDR1 MNHEY, CDR2 SMNVEV (reference sequence). Trimming pared 3 bases from V and 6 bases from J, leaving 10 bases between. CDR3 length: 13 amino acids. CDR3 loop: CASSLGLFDTQYF. The CDR3, as DNA: TGTGCCAGCAGTTTGGGCCTCTTTGATACGCAGTATTTT.

The CDR3 DNA reads as TGTGCCAGCAGCTTGCCCCAAGAGACCCAGTACTTC. Its translation is CASSLPQETQYF. The chain has TRBV5-4 and TRBJ2-5; D gene uncertain. V was shortened by 1 base and J by 1 base, with 2 bases between the two germline ends. Germline CDR1 SGHNT, CDR2 YYREEE (reference sequence). The length of the CDR3 is 12 residues.

The chain couples TRBV5-1 to TRBJ2-5; TRBD1 matches at 7 bases. The CDR3 length is 15 residues. Germline CDR1 is SGHRS and CDR2 is YFSETQ. The junction had 10 bases not matched to a gene; V was cut back by 7 bases and J by 1 base. CDR3 in DNA: TGCGCCAGCTTTTCCGGGACAGATTTCCAAGAGACCCAGTACTTC. Translation: CASFSGTDFQETQYF.

The chain is built from TRBV15 and TRBJ2-2; D is uncertain. The CDR3 is 13 residues long. CDR1 is LNHNV, CDR2 YYDKDF, per germline (reference sequence). V shed 0 bases and J shed 3 bases, with 2 bases lying between them. The CDR3 DNA follows: TGTGCCACCAGCAGAGAGGACACCGGGGAGCTGTTTTTT. Translating it yields CATSREDTGELFF.

This clone showed up just once. The junction differs from germline at one of its ends, possibly a read error. The gene calls are TRBV10-3 and TRBJ2-7; no clear D gene. Germline assignment: CDR1 ENHRY and CDR2 SYGVKD. The CDR3 consists of 12 residues. The CDR3 DNA is TGTGCCATCAGTGAGTCCAGGCTCCTGAGCCTCTTC. Its translation is CAISESRLLSLF.

This chain joins TRBV5-4 and TRBJ2-7; TRBD1 or TRBD2 may be the D gene (6 bases each). The CDR3 is made up of 15 amino acids. V lost 0 bases to trimming and J lost 3 bases, with 13 bases between them. The germline V gene encodes CDR1 SGHNT and CDR2 YYREEE (reference sequence). In DNA form, the CDR3 reads TGTGCCAGCAGCTTGGAAGGAGGGGGACGCTACGAGCAGTACTTC. Translated, it gives CASSLEGGGRYEQYF.

The rearrangement uses TRBV5-4 and TRBJ2-1, with D unresolved. V gave up 3 bases and J gave up 4 bases, with 11 bases separating them. The CDR3 contains 14 residues. Germline V lookup: CDR1 SGHNT, CDR2 YYREEE (reference sequence). This CDR3 is CASSSPPGYNEQFF. The CDR3 DNA reads as TGTGCCAGCAGCTCCCCCCCCGGGTACAATGAGCAGTTCTTC.

The chain recombines TRBV28 with TRBJ2-1, with D maybe TRBD1 (5 bases). Trimming pared 6 bases from V and 4 bases from J, leaving 13 bases between. The CDR3 length is 14 residues. Germline loops: CDR1 MDHEN, CDR2 SYDVKM. CDR3 sequence reads: CASSQIPGYNEQFF. DNA of the CDR3: TGTGCCAGCAGCCAAATACCAGGGTACAATGAGCAGTTCTTC.

The V gene is TRBV7-2, the J gene TRBJ2-7; 8 nucleotides agree with TRBD1. CDR1 and CDR2 from the germline V gene are SGHTA and FQGNSA. The CDR3 is made up of 16 amino acids. The V and J ends lost 3 bases and 3 bases, in that order; junction bases with no gene match: 10. Here the CDR3 DNA reads TGTGCCAGCAGCTTTCCCGCGGACAGGGAGGTCTACGAGCAGTACTTC. Its protein is CASSFPADREVYEQYF.

The V and J genes are TRBV19 and TRBJ2-4, with TRBD2 matching over 16 bases. The CDR3 totals 19 residues. Germline loops: CDR1 LNHDA, CDR2 SQIVND (reference sequence). Unmatched junction bases numbered 12, after V lost 10 bases and J lost 0 bases. CDR3 nucleotide sequence: TGTGCCACCGCACTCTCGGGACTAGCGGGAGGGCTAGCCAAAAACATTCAGTACTTC. This gives the protein CATALSGLAGGLAKNIQYF. The complete variable domain, with remaining parts taken from reference TRBV19 and TRBJ2-4, reads DGGITQSPKYLFRKEGQNVTLSCEQNLNHDAMYWYRQDPGQGLRLIYYSQIVNDFQKGDIAEGYSVSREKKESFPLTVTSAQKNPTAFYLCATALSGLAGGLAKNIQYFGAGTRLSVL.

In nucleotides, the CDR3 is TGTGCCAGCAGAGATACAGGGGGTTCCTACAATGAGCAGTTCTTC. Its translation is CASRDTGGSYNEQFF. The rearrangement joins TRBV9 to TRBJ2-1; 8 bases map to TRBD1. In germline, CDR1 is SGDLS, CDR2 YYNGEE. The ends lost 5 bases at V and 1 base at J; junction bases unmatched: 5. The CDR3 extends over 15 amino acids. Using reference TRBV9 and TRBJ2-1 for the parts outside the CDR3, the full variable domain is DSGVTQTPKHLITATGQRVTLRCSPRSGDLSVYWYQQSLDQGLQFLIQYYNGEERAKGNILERFSAQQFPDLHSELNLSSLELGDSALYFCASRDTGGSYNEQFFGPGTRLTVL.

The rearrangement joins TRBV9 to TRBJ2-1, with 13 bases fitting TRBD2. The CDR3 is 15 residues long. From germline, CDR1 is SGDLS and CDR2 YYNGEE. V lost 3 bases, J lost 6 bases, and 3 bases stayed unmatched. The CDR3 reads CASSARTSGGNEQFF. Here the CDR3 DNA reads TGTGCCAGCAGCGCGAGGACTAGCGGGGGCAATGAGCAGTTCTTC.